Listed below are T cell receptor beta chains from one sample, sequenced in a study of post-analysis software for immune sequencing data. TCRdb processed the PCR reads anew with MiXCR; each CDR3 protein has one entry. The sample gives approximately 150,000 distinct CDR3 sequences, 30% of which show up once; about 1.6% is in the top ten. Input material: blood. Receptors were obtained from a girl under 18 with multiple sclerosis. Each CDR3 is given with its conserved first and last residue. Fields, in order: D gene, V gene, clone size, J gene, CDR3 length, CDR3 protein, CDR3 DNA. D genes are given only for firm matches. For some rows the clone size is stated as once, few or many, or as a class when expanded; others skip it.

d_gene: TRBD1
v_gene: TRBV11-2
abundance: many
j_gene: TRBJ1-1
len: 17
CDR3aa: CASSIGRGLKVGTEAFF
CDR3nt: TGTGCCAGCAGCATCGGGAGGGGGCTTAAGGTCGGCACTGAAGCTTTCTTT

d_gene: TRBD1
v_gene: TRBV19
abundance: NA
j_gene: TRBJ2-5
len: 14
CDR3aa: CASSMGQGPAAQYF
CDR3nt: TGTGCCAGTAGTATGGGACAGGGGCCGGCGGCCCAGTACTTC

d_gene: NA
v_gene: TRBV3-1
abundance: few
j_gene: TRBJ2-1
len: 13
CDR3aa: CASSQCSTCEQFF
CDR3nt: TGTGCCAGCAGCCAATGCTCCACATGCGAGCAGTTCTTC

d_gene: TRBD2
v_gene: TRBV5-1
abundance: many
j_gene: TRBJ2-5
len: 16
CDR3aa: CASSLAVTAGVETQYF
CDR3nt: TGCGCCAGCAGCTTGGCCGTAACGGCGGGAGTAGAGACCCAGTACTTC

d_gene: TRBD2
v_gene: TRBV4-2
abundance: few
j_gene: TRBJ2-5
len: 15
CDR3aa: CASSQVLAGVREQYF
CDR3nt: TGTGCCAGCAGCCAAGTACTAGCGGGAGTTCGGGAGCAGTACTTC

d_gene: NA
v_gene: TRBV5-1
abundance: few
j_gene: TRBJ2-2
len: 17
CDR3aa: CASSLAVPSRGTGELFF
CDR3nt: TGCGCCAGCAGCTTGGCGGTCCCGTCCCGGGGCACCGGGGAGCTGTTTTTT

d_gene: NA
v_gene: TRBV7-9
abundance: NA
j_gene: TRBJ1-6
len: 14
CDR3aa: CASSLTQSASPLHF
CDR3nt: TGTGCCAGCAGCTTAACTCAGTCGGCTTCACCCCTCCACTTT

d_gene: TRBD1
v_gene: TRBV6-5
abundance: many
j_gene: TRBJ2-3
len: 15
CDR3aa: CASSYQRQGADTQYF
CDR3nt: TGTGCCAGCAGTTACCAAAGACAGGGGGCAGATACGCAGTATTTT

d_gene: NA
v_gene: TRBV29-1
abundance: few
j_gene: TRBJ1-1
len: 13
CDR3aa: CSSRGGQRSEAFF
CDR3nt: TGCAGCTCGCGGGGGGGGCAGCGGAGCGAAGCTTTCTTT

d_gene: NA
v_gene: TRBV12-3/TRBV12-4
abundance: NA
j_gene: TRBJ2-6
len: 15
CDR3aa: CASSLGTDGANVRTF
CDR3nt: TGTGCCAGCAGTTTAGGGACAGATGGGGCCAACGTCCGGACTTTC

d_gene: NA
v_gene: TRBV7-2
abundance: NA
j_gene: TRBJ1-1
len: 15
CDR3aa: CASSLDSSGTLRAFF
CDR3nt: TGTGCCAGTAGCTTAGACTCGTCAGGGACCTTGAGAGCTTTCTTT

d_gene: NA
v_gene: TRBV11-2
abundance: few
j_gene: TRBJ2-1
len: 15
CDR3aa: CASSLDGRQDNEQFF
CDR3nt: TGTGCCAGCAGCTTAGATGGGCGGCAGGACAATGAGCAGTTCTTC

d_gene: TRBD2
v_gene: TRBV6-5
abundance: few
j_gene: TRBJ2-7
len: 16
CDR3aa: CASSHRLAGDYNEQYF
CDR3nt: TGTGCCAGCAGCCATAGACTAGCGGGGGACTACAATGAGCAGTACTTC

d_gene: TRBD2
v_gene: TRBV10-3
abundance: many
j_gene: TRBJ2-7
len: 13
CDR3aa: CATHSGRANEQYF
CDR3nt: TGTGCCACCCACAGCGGGAGGGCCAACGAGCAGTACTTC